Sequencing of this T cell receptor beta chain was carried out in a study of T cells after yellow fever vaccination. TCRdb recomputed calls from the 5' RACE reads with MiXCR, one row per CDR3 protein. The sample records roughly 330,000 distinct CDR3 sequences, 3% to 4.5% being singletons. V was shortened by 6 bases and J by 8 bases, with 19 bases between the two germline ends. CDR1 and CDR2 (germline): LGHDT, YNNKEL (reference sequence). The CDR3 length is 14 residues. In this sample, this clonotype turned up many times. The starting material was PBMCs, obtained 5 days after the yellow fever booster vaccination. The chain links TRBV3-1 to TRBJ1-2; D not resolved. This sequence originates from a young man who received the YFV17D yellow fever vaccine. The CDR3 protein is CASSSRVPLVGYTF. CDR3 nucleotide sequence: TGTGCCAGCAGTTCCCGGGTCCCGCTGGTCGGCTACACCTTC.